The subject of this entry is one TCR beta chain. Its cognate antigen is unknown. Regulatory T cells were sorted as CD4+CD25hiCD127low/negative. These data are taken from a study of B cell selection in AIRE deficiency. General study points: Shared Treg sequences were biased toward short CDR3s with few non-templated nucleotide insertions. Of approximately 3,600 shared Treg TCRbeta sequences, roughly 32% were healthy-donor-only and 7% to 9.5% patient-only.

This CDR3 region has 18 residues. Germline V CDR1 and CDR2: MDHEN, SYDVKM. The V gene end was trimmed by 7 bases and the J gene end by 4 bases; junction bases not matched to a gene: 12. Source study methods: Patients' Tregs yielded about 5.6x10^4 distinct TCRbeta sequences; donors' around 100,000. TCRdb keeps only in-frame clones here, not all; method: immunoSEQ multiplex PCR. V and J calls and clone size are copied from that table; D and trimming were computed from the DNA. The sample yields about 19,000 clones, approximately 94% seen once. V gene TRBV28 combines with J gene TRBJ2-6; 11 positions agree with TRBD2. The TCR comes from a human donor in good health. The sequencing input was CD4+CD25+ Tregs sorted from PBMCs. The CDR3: CASTLAGGPSWGANVLTF. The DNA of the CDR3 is TGTGCCAGCACCTTAGCGGGAGGGCCCTCGTGGGGGGCCAACGTCCTGACTTTC. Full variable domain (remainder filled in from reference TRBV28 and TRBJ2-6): DVKVTQSSRYLVKRTGEKVFLECVQDMDHENMFWYRQDPGLGLRLIYFSYDVKMKEKGDIPEGYSVSREKKERFSLILESASTNQTSMYLCASTLAGGPSWGANVLTFGAGSRLTVL.